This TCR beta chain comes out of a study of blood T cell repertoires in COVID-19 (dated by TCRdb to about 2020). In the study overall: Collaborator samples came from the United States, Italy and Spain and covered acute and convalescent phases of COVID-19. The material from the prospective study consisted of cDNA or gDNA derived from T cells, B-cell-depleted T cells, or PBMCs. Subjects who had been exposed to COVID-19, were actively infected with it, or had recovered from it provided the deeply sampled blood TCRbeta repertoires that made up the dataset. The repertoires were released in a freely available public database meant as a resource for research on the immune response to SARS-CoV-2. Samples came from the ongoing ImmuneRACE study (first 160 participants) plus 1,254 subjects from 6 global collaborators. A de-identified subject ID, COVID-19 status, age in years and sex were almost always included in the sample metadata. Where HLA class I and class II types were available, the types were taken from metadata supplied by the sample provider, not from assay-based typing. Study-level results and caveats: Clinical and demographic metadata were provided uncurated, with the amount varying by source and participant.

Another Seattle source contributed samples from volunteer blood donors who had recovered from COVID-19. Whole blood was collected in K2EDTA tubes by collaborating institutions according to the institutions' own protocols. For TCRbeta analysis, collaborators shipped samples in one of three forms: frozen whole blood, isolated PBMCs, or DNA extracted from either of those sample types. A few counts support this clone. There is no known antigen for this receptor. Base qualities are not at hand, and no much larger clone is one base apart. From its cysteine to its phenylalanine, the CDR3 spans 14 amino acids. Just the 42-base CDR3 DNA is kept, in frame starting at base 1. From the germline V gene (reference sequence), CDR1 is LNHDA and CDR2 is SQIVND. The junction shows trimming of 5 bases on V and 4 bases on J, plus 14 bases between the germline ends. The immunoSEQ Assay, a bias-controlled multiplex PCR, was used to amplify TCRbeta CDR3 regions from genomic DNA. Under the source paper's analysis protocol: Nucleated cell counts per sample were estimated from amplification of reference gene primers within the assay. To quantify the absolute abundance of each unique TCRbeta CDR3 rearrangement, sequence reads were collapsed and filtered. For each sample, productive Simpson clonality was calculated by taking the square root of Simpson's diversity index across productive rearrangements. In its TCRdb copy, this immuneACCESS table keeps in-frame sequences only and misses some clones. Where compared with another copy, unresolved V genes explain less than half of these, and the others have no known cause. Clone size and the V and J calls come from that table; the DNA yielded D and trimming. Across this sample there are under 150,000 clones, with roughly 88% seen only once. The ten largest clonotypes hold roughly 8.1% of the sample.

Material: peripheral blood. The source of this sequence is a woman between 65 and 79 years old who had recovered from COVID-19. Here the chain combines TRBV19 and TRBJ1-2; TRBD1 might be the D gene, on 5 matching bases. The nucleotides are TGTGCCAGTAGTCCCCACGACAGATTCTATGGCTACACCTTC. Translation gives CASSPHDRFYGYTF.